This is a list of T cell receptor beta chains from one sample in a study of cytomegalovirus exposure and HLA in healthy donors. Method: immunoSEQ multiplex PCR; TCRdb's copy keeps in-frame clones and lacks some. In the table there are under 300,000 clones, around nine tenths of which are singletons. Sequenced sample: PBMCs. The source is a girl aged 2 to 9 in good health and CMV-seronegative. Both conserved end residues are part of each CDR3. The D gene is left open where the match is weak. Clone size is not always given. Where it is, it says once, few, many or a class for expanded clones.

D gene: NA
V gene: TRBV30
clone size: NA
J gene: TRBJ1-2
CDR3 protein: CAWSVRWGRNYGYTF
CDR3 DNA: TGTGCCTGGAGTGTGAGGTGGGGCAGGAACTATGGCTACACCTTC

D gene: TRBD1
V gene: TRBV28
clone size: NA
J gene: TRBJ1-2
CDR3 protein: CASSFERGGFAILGYTF
CDR3 DNA: TGTGCCAGCAGTTTTGAACGAGGGGGCTTCGCCATTCTTGGCTACACCTTC

D gene: NA
V gene: TRBV5-6
clone size: NA
J gene: TRBJ2-2
CDR3 protein: CASSLYGDTGELFF
CDR3 DNA: TGTGCCAGCAGCTTGTACGGGGACACCGGGGAGCTGTTTTTT

D gene: NA
V gene: TRBV7-2
clone size: NA
J gene: TRBJ2-7
CDR3 protein: CASSPRWGYEQYF
CDR3 DNA: TGTGCCAGCAGCCCCCGGTGGGGCTACGAGCAGTACTTC

D gene: TRBD2
V gene: TRBV29-1
clone size: once
J gene: TRBJ2-7
CDR3 protein: CSVEVAGVYEQYF
CDR3 DNA: TGCAGCGTTGAAGTGGCGGGAGTATACGAGCAGTACTTC

D gene: NA
V gene: TRBV27
clone size: NA
J gene: TRBJ2-1
CDR3 protein: CASSLQDSYNEQFF
CDR3 DNA: TGTGCCAGCAGTTTACAGGACTCCTACAATGAGCAGTTCTTC

D gene: NA
V gene: TRBV27
clone size: NA
J gene: TRBJ1-1
CDR3 protein: CASSLFLVVPNTEAFF
CDR3 DNA: TGTGCCAGCAGTCTCTTCCTTGTAGTACCGAACACTGAAGCTTTCTTT

D gene: NA
V gene: TRBV21-1
clone size: NA
J gene: TRBJ1-2
CDR3 protein: CASSKRESGNYGYTF
CDR3 DNA: TGTGCCAGCAGCAAACGGGAGTCAGGGAACTATGGCTACACCTTC

D gene: NA
V gene: TRBV19
clone size: once
J gene: TRBJ1-1
CDR3 protein: CASSAGMNTEAFF
CDR3 DNA: TGTGCCAGTAGTGCAGGCATGAACACTGAAGCTTTCTTT

D gene: NA
V gene: TRBV6-1
clone size: NA
J gene: TRBJ1-4
CDR3 protein: CASSEEAGSGEKLFF
CDR3 DNA: TGTGCCAGCAGTGAAGAGGCAGGGTCGGGCGAAAAACTGTTTTTT

D gene: NA
V gene: TRBV9
clone size: NA
J gene: TRBJ2-7
CDR3 protein: CASSPLSASSYEQYF
CDR3 DNA: TGTGCCAGCAGCCCGCTTAGTGCTAGCAGCTACGAGCAGTACTTC

D gene: TRBD2
V gene: TRBV28
clone size: NA
J gene: TRBJ2-5
CDR3 protein: CASSSLTLAGGNGETQYF
CDR3 DNA: TGTGCCAGCAGTTCCCTCACCCTAGCGGGGGGGAATGGGGAGACCCAGTACTTC

D gene: NA
V gene: TRBV2
clone size: NA
J gene: TRBJ1-1
CDR3 protein: CASTERLEAFF
CDR3 DNA: TGTGCCAGCACCGAGCGGCTTGAAGCTTTCTTT

D gene: NA
V gene: TRBV28
clone size: few
J gene: TRBJ2-7
CDR3 protein: CASGSDTLPTYEQYF
CDR3 DNA: TGTGCCAGCGGGTCGGACACCTTGCCCACCTACGAGCAGTACTTC

D gene: NA
V gene: TRBV2
clone size: NA
J gene: TRBJ2-1
CDR3 protein: CAGGRSSYNEQFF
CDR3 DNA: TGTGCCGGAGGGCGGAGCTCCTACAATGAGCAGTTCTTC

D gene: NA
V gene: TRBV5-1
clone size: few
J gene: TRBJ2-3
CDR3 protein: CASSHTDTQYF
CDR3 DNA: TGCGCCAGCAGCCACACAGATACGCAGTATTTT

D gene: NA
V gene: TRBV5-1
clone size: NA
J gene: TRBJ2-7
CDR3 protein: CASSNQVTYEQYF
CDR3 DNA: TGCGCCAGCAGCAACCAGGTCACCTACGAGCAGTACTTC

D gene: NA
V gene: TRBV27
clone size: NA
J gene: TRBJ2-1
CDR3 protein: CASSLYRLSSSYNEQFF
CDR3 DNA: TGTGCCAGCAGTTTATATCGACTTTCCTCCTCCTACAATGAGCAGTTCTTC

D gene: NA
V gene: TRBV11-2
clone size: NA
J gene: TRBJ2-5
CDR3 protein: CASSSTSAGRETQYF
CDR3 DNA: TGTGCCAGCAGCTCAACGTCGGCAGGGCGAGAGACCCAGTACTTC

D gene: TRBD2
V gene: TRBV6-5
clone size: NA
J gene: TRBJ2-1
CDR3 protein: CASSSLAGAWNEQFF
CDR3 DNA: TGTGCCAGCTCCTCTCTAGCGGGAGCATGGAATGAGCAGTTCTTC

D gene: NA
V gene: TRBV11-2
clone size: NA
J gene: TRBJ1-2
CDR3 protein: CASSYNLDGYTF
CDR3 DNA: TGTGCCAGCAGCTACAATCTAGATGGCTACACCTTC

D gene: NA
V gene: TRBV5-6
clone size: NA
J gene: TRBJ2-7
CDR3 protein: CASSSYLGEQYF
CDR3 DNA: TGTGCCAGCAGCTCCTACCTAGGCGAGCAGTACTTC

D gene: NA
V gene: TRBV10-1
clone size: NA
J gene: TRBJ1-6
CDR3 protein: CASSLGGRRNNSPLHF
CDR3 DNA: TGCGCCAGCTCCTTGGGAGGGCGTCGTAATAATTCACCCCTCCACTTT

D gene: NA
V gene: TRBV21-1
clone size: NA
J gene: TRBJ2-7
CDR3 protein: CASSKVCLEVRTGVSYEQYF
CDR3 DNA: TGTGCCAGCAGCAAAGTATGTCTAGAGGTCAGGACAGGGGTTTCCTACGAGCAGTACTTC

D gene: NA
V gene: TRBV7-9
clone size: once
J gene: TRBJ1-1
CDR3 protein: CASSSRPGNTEAFF
CDR3 DNA: TGTGCCAGCAGCTCTCGGCCAGGGAACACTGAAGCTTTCTTT

D gene: NA
V gene: TRBV7-9
clone size: NA
J gene: TRBJ1-1
CDR3 protein: CASSLAVGDAFF
CDR3 DNA: TGTGCCAGCAGCTTAGCGGTAGGGGATGCTTTCTTT

D gene: NA
V gene: TRBV25-1
clone size: NA
J gene: TRBJ1-1
CDR3 protein: CASSESGMNTEAFF
CDR3 DNA: TGTGCCAGCAGTGAATCCGGTATGAACACTGAAGCTTTCTTT

D gene: NA
V gene: TRBV25-1
clone size: NA
J gene: TRBJ2-7
CDR3 protein: CASSEGGVLDYEQYF
CDR3 DNA: TGTGCCAGCAGTGAAGGAGGGGTTTTGGACTACGAGCAGTACTTC

D gene: NA
V gene: TRBV7-9
clone size: NA
J gene: TRBJ2-7
CDR3 protein: CASSLARYEQYF
CDR3 DNA: TGTGCCAGCAGCTTAGCCCGGTACGAGCAGTACTTC

D gene: TRBD2
V gene: TRBV19
clone size: NA
J gene: TRBJ2-2
CDR3 protein: CASWGLASGELFF
CDR3 DNA: TGTGCGTCATGGGGACTAGCGTCCGGGGAGCTGTTTTTT

D gene: TRBD2
V gene: TRBV6-1
clone size: NA
J gene: TRBJ2-7
CDR3 protein: CASTPGTSGIEQYF
CDR3 DNA: TGTGCCAGCACCCCCGGGACTAGCGGGATCGAGCAGTACTTC

D gene: TRBD2
V gene: TRBV4-1
clone size: NA
J gene: TRBJ2-3
CDR3 protein: CASSQGTSGGAPTDTQYF
CDR3 DNA: TGCGCCAGCAGCCAAGGGACTAGCGGGGGGGCCCCCACAGATACGCAGTATTTT

D gene: TRBD2
V gene: TRBV15
clone size: once
J gene: TRBJ2-1
CDR3 protein: CATSRDSGLAGGVVRNEQFF
CDR3 DNA: TGTGCCACCAGCAGAGATTCGGGACTAGCGGGAGGAGTGGTACGTAATGAGCAGTTCTTC

D gene: TRBD2
V gene: TRBV6-1
clone size: NA
J gene: TRBJ2-1
CDR3 protein: CASSGGAGDRYNEQFF
CDR3 DNA: TGTGCCAGCAGTGGAGGGGCGGGAGATCGGTACAATGAGCAGTTCTTC

D gene: NA
V gene: TRBV23-1
clone size: NA
J gene: TRBJ1-5
CDR3 protein: CASLNTDIPYSNQPQHF
CDR3 DNA: TGCGCCAGCCTAAATACGGACATACCCTATAGCAATCAGCCCCAGCATTTT

D gene: TRBD2
V gene: TRBV5-1
clone size: NA
J gene: TRBJ2-2
CDR3 protein: CASSPTRLAGGPNTGELFF
CDR3 DNA: TGCGCCAGCAGTCCGACCCGTCTAGCGGGGGGGCCTAACACCGGGGAGCTGTTTTTT

D gene: NA
V gene: TRBV10-3
clone size: NA
J gene: TRBJ1-2
CDR3 protein: CAISGAQGPRGYTF
CDR3 DNA: TGTGCCATCAGTGGGGCTCAGGGCCCTAGGGGCTACACCTTC

D gene: NA
V gene: TRBV30
clone size: NA
J gene: TRBJ1-2
CDR3 protein: CAWSFEGGTYGYTF
CDR3 DNA: TGTGCCTGGAGTTTTGAAGGGGGAACCTATGGCTACACCTTC

D gene: NA
V gene: TRBV19
clone size: NA
J gene: TRBJ1-5
CDR3 protein: CASSLGPDSNQPQHF
CDR3 DNA: TGTGCCAGTAGTCTGGGCCCCGATAGCAATCAGCCCCAGCATTTT

D gene: TRBD1
V gene: TRBV6-6
clone size: NA
J gene: TRBJ1-3
CDR3 protein: CASSDRRGGGNTIYF
CDR3 DNA: TGTGCCAGCAGTGACCGGCGAGGGGGCGGAAACACCATATATTTT

D gene: TRBD1
V gene: TRBV5-6
clone size: NA
J gene: TRBJ1-5
CDR3 protein: CASSLARTGETNQPQHF
CDR3 DNA: TGTGCCAGCAGCTTGGCGAGGACAGGGGAGACCAATCAGCCCCAGCATTTT

D gene: NA
V gene: TRBV20-1
clone size: NA
J gene: TRBJ2-3
CDR3 protein: CSALTDTQYF
CDR3 DNA: TGCAGTGCCTTAACAGATACGCAGTATTTT

D gene: NA
V gene: TRBV5-1
clone size: NA
J gene: TRBJ2-1
CDR3 protein: CASSLGSSDYNEQFF
CDR3 DNA: TGCGCCAGCAGCTTGGGTTCTAGCGACTACAATGAGCAGTTCTTC

D gene: NA
V gene: TRBV14
clone size: once
J gene: TRBJ1-5
CDR3 protein: CASSQENAPAINTTANQPQHF
CDR3 DNA: TGTGCCAGCAGCCAAGAAAACGCCCCAGCTATAAATACTACGGCTAATCAGCCCCAGCATTTT

D gene: TRBD2
V gene: TRBV10-1
clone size: NA
J gene: TRBJ2-1
CDR3 protein: CASNTTGTSESYNEQFF
CDR3 DNA: TGCGCCAGCAATACAACCGGGACTAGCGAATCCTACAATGAGCAGTTCTTC

D gene: TRBD2
V gene: TRBV6-1
clone size: NA
J gene: TRBJ2-7
CDR3 protein: CASSVGGTYEQYF
CDR3 DNA: TGTGCCAGCAGTGTGGGGGGGACCTACGAGCAGTACTTC

D gene: NA
V gene: TRBV16
clone size: NA
J gene: TRBJ1-5
CDR3 protein: CASSQYKNQPQHF
CDR3 DNA: TGTGCCAGCAGCCAATACAAAAATCAGCCCCAGCATTTT

D gene: NA
V gene: TRBV20-1
clone size: NA
J gene: TRBJ2-1
CDR3 protein: CSARDYVEQFF
CDR3 DNA: TGCAGTGCTAGGGACTACGTTGAGCAGTTCTTC

D gene: NA
V gene: TRBV6-5
clone size: NA
J gene: TRBJ1-1
CDR3 protein: CASSYSANTEAFF
CDR3 DNA: TGTGCCAGCAGTTACTCGGCGAACACTGAAGCTTTCTTT

D gene: TRBD2
V gene: TRBV5-4
clone size: NA
J gene: TRBJ2-2
CDR3 protein: CASNSWGLAGTGELFF
CDR3 DNA: TGTGCCAGCAACTCGTGGGGGTTAGCGGGCACCGGGGAGCTGTTTTTT

D gene: NA
V gene: TRBV13
clone size: NA
J gene: TRBJ2-1
CDR3 protein: CASSLIRASEQFF
CDR3 DNA: TGTGCCAGCAGCTTAATCCGCGCCTCTGAGCAGTTCTTC

D gene: TRBD2
V gene: TRBV9
clone size: NA
J gene: TRBJ2-1
CDR3 protein: CASSDLAGLAWYNEQFF
CDR3 DNA: TGTGCCAGCAGCGACCTAGCGGGCCTTGCTTGGTACAATGAGCAGTTCTTC

D gene: NA
V gene: TRBV7-9
clone size: NA
J gene: TRBJ1-5
CDR3 protein: CASSFQGYDSNQPQHF
CDR3 DNA: TGTGCCAGCAGCTTCCAGGGTTACGACAGCAATCAGCCCCAGCATTTT